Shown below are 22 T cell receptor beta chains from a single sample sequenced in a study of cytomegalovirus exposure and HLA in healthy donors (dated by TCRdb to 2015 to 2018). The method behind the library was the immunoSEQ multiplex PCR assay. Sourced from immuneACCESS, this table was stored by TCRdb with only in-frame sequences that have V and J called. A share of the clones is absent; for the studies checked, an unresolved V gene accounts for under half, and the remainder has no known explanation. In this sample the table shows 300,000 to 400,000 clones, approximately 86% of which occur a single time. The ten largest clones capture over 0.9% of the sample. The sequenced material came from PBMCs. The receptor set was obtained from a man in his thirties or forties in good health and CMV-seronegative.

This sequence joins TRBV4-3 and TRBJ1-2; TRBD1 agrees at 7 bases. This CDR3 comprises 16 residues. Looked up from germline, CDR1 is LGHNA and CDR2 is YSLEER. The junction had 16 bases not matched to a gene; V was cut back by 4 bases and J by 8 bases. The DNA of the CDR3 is TGCGCCAGCAGCCCCTCGCAGGCAGGGGGAAGGAAGGGCTACACCTTC. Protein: CASSPSQAGGRKGYTF.

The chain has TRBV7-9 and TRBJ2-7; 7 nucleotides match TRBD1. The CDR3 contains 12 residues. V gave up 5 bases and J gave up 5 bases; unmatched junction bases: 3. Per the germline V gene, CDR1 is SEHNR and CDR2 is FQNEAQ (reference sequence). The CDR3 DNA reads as TGTGCCAGCAGCGCGACAGGGAACGAGCAGTACTTC. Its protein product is CASSATGNEQYF.

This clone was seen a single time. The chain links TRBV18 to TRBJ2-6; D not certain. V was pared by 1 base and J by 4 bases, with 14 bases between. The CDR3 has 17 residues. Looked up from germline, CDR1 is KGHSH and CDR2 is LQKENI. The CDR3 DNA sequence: TGTGCCAGCTCACCACAATCGGGTGTAGGAGGGGCCAACGTCCTGACTTTC. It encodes CASSPQSGVGGANVLTF. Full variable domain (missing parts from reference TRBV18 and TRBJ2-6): NAGVMQNPRHLVRRRGQEARLRCSPMKGHSHVYWYRQLPEEGLKFMVYLQKENIIDESGMPKERFSAEFPKEGPSILRIQQVVRGDSAAYFCASSPQSGVGGANVLTFGAGSRLTVL.

For the CDR3, the DNA is TGTGCCAGCAGCTCACGCTTAGCGGGGGGGACAGATACGCAGTATTTT. Amino acid sequence: CASSSRLAGGTDTQYF. V and J are TRBV4-2 and TRBJ2-3; 11 bases align to TRBD2. Trimming cost V 5 bases and J 3 bases; bases outside gene matches: 7. The CDR3 spans 16 residues. Germline values: CDR1 LGHNA, CDR2 YNFKEQ.

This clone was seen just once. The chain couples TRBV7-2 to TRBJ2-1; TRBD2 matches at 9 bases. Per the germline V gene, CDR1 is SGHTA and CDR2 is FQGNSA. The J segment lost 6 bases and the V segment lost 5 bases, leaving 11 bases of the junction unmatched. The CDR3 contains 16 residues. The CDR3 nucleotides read TGTGCCAGCAGCCCCCATAGCGGGGGCAGTCCCAATGAGCAGTTCTTC. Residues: CASSPHSGGSPNEQFF.

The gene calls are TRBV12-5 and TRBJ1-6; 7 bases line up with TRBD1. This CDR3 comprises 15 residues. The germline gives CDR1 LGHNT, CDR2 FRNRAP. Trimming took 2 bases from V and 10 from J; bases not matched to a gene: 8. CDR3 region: CASGLNRQGQSPLHF. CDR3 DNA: TGTGCTAGTGGTTTGAACCGACAGGGCCAGTCACCCCTCCACTTT.

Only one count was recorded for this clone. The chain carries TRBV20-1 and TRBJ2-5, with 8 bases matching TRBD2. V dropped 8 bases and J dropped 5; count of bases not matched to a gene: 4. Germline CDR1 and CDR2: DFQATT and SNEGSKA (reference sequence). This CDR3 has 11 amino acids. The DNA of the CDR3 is TGCAGTACCCAGCGGGGGGAGACCCAGTACTTC. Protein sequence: CSTQRGETQYF.

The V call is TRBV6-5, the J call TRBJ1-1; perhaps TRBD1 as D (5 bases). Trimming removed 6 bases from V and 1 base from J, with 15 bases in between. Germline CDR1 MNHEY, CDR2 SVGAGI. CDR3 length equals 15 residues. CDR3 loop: CASRPGGPGNTEAFF. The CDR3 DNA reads TGTGCCAGCAGGCCCGGGGGACCCGGGAACACTGAAGCTTTCTTT.

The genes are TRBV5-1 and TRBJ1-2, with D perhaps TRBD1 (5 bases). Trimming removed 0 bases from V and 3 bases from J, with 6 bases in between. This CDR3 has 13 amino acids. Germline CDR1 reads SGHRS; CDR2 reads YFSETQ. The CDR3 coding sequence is TGCGCCAGCAGCTTGGAACAGGACTATGGCTACACCTTC. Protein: CASSLEQDYGYTF.

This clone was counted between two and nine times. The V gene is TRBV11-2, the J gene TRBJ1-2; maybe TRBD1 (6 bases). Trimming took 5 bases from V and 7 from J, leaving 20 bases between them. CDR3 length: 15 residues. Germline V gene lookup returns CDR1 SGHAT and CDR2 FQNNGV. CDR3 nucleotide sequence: TGTGCCAGCAGCCCTACCGGGGGGCTTAGTTCTGGCTACACCTTC. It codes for CASSPTGGLSSGYTF. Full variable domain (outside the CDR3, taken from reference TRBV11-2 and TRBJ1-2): EAGVAQSPRYKIIEKRQSVAFWCNPISGHATLYWYQQILGQGPKLLIQFQNNGVVDDSQLPKDRFSAERLKGVDSTLKIQPAKLEDSAVYLCASSPTGGLSSGYTFGSGTRLTVV.

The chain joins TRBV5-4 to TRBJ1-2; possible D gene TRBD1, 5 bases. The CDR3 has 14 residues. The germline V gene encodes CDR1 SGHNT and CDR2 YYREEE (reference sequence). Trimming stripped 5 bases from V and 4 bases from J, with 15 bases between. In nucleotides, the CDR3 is TGTGCCAGCAGTAACCCAGGGCTATCCTATGGCTACACCTTC. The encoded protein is CASSNPGLSYGYTF.

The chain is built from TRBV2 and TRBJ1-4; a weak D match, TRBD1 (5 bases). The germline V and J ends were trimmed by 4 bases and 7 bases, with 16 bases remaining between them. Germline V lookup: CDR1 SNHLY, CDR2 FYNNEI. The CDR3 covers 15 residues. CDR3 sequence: CASSVGTGDGEKLFF. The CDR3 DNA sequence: TGTGCCAGCAGTGTTGGGACGGGGGACGGTGAAAAACTGTTTTTT.

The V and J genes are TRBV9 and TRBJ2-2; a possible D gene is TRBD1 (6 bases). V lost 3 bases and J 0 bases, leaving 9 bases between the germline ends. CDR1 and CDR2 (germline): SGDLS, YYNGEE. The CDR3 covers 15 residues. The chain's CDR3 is CASSGRDTNTGELFF. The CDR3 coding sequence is TGTGCCAGCAGCGGACGGGACACGAACACCGGGGAGCTGTTTTTT. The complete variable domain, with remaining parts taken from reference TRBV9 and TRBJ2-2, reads DSGVTQTPKHLITATGQRVTLRCSPRSGDLSVYWYQQSLDQGLQFLIQYYNGEERAKGNILERFSAQQFPDLHSELNLSSLELGDSALYFCASSGRDTNTGELFFGEGSRLTVL.

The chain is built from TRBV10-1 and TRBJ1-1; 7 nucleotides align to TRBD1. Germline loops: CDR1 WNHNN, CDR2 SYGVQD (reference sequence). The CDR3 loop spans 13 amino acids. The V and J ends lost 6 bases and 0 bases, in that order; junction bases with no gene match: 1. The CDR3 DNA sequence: TGCGCCAGCAGGGGACAGATGAACACTGAAGCTTTCTTT. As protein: CASRGQMNTEAFF.

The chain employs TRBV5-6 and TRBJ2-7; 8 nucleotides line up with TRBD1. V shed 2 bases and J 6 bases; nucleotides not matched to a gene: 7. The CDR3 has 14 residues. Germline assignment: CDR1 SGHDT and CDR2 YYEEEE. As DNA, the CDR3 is TGTGCCAGCAGCTTCGGGGCAGGGGGCATCGAGCAGTACTTC. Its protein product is CASSFGAGGIEQYF. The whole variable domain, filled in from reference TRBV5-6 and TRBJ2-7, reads DAGVTQSPTHLIKTRGQQVTLRCSPKSGHDTVSWYQQALGQGPQFIFQYYEEEERQRGNFPDRFSGHQFPNYSSELNVNALLLGDSALYLCASSFGAGGIEQYFGPGTRLTVT.

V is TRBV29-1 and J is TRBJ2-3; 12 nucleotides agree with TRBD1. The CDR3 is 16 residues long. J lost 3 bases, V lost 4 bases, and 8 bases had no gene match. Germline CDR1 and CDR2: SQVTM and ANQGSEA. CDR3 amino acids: CSVVPRDRGQTDTQYF. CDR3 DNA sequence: TGCAGCGTTGTCCCCCGGGACAGGGGGCAAACAGATACGCAGTATTTT.

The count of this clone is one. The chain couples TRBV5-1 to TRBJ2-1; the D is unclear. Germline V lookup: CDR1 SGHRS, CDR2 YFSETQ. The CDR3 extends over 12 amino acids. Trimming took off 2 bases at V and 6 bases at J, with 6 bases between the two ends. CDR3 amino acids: CASSLHLNEQFF. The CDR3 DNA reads TGCGCCAGCAGCTTACACCTCAATGAGCAGTTCTTC.

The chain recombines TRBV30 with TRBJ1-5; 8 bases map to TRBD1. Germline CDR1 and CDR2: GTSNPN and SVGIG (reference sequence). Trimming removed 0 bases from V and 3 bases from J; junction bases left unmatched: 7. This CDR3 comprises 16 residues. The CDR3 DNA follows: TGTGCCTGGAGTGTTACAGGGGGGCTCGACAATCAGCCCCAGCATTTT. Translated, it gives CAWSVTGGLDNQPQHF.

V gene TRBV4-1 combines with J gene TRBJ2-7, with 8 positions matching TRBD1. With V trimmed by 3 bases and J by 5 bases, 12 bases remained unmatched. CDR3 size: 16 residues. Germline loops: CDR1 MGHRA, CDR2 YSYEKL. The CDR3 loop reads CASSQGITGTGHEQYF. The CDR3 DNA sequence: TGCGCCAGCAGCCAGGGTATAACAGGGACAGGCCACGAGCAGTACTTC.

CDR3 in DNA: TGTGCCAGCAGCGTAGGGGACAGGGGTCGTTCTTTCTTT. Protein sequence: CASSVGDRGRSFF. The gene calls are TRBV9 and TRBJ1-1; 10 bases agree with TRBD1. The CDR3 has 13 residues. V trimming: 0 bases; J trimming: 12 bases; junction bases outside the gene matches: 5. CDR1 and CDR2 from the germline V gene are SGDLS and YYNGEE.

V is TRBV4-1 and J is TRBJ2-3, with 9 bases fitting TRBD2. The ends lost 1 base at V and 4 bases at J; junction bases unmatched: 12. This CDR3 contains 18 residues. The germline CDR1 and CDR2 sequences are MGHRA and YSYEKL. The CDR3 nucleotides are TGCGCCAGCAGCCAAGTTGGGTCGGGAGCGGGGGGATCAGATACGCAGTATTTT. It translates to CASSQVGSGAGGSDTQYF.

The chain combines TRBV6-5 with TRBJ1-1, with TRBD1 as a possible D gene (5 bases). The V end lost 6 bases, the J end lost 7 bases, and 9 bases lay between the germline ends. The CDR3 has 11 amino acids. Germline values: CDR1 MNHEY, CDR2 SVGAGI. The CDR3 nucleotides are TGTGCCAGCAGCCTCGGGGGTGAAGCTTTCTTT. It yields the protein CASSLGGEAFF.